This T cell receptor beta chain appears in the sequencing data of a study of regulatory T cells in long-lasting Graves disease. Study background: Graves' patients, newly diagnosed, had taken antithyroid drugs under 3 months. Broader study findings: Newly diagnosed disease favored TRBV20-1 and TRBJ2-1 over persistent disease. Reduced TCR diversity was observed in persistent Graves' patients versus newly diagnosed patients.

Combining iRepertoire HTBI primers with Arm-PCR of CDR3 regions, the authors built TCR beta libraries. In TCRdb, the multiplex PCR reads were re-called with MiXCR into one record per CDR3 protein. The table shows 200,000 to 250,000 distinct CDR3 sequences, with around 20% occurring only once. Germline V gives CDR1 MNHEY, CDR2 SMNVEV (reference sequence). Trimming took off 2 bases at V and 6 bases at J, with 11 bases between the two ends. There are 13 residues in the CDR3. With respect to this clonotype: Its antigen is as yet unknown.

Time point given: newly diagnosed GD, antithyroid drugs for less than 3 months. The TCR library was made from RNA extracted from PBMCs. It was American Thyroid Association guidelines that determined Graves' disease diagnosis. The source material was peripheral blood mononuclear cells (PBMCs), sampled at new diagnosis, from a patient treated with antithyroid drugs. The chain carries TRBV27 and TRBJ2-7; no clear D gene. This TCR was recovered from a female donor with Graves disease. As DNA, the CDR3 is TGTGCCAGCAGTTTAAGGGTTCTCACCGAGCAGTACTTC. It is translated as CASSLRVLTEQYF.